This T cell receptor (beta chain) was identified in a study of glioma-infiltrating T cells after dendritic cell vaccination. Broader study findings: Few patients contributed both blood and tumor specimens. Estimated pretreatment TIL content predicted outcome after dendritic cell vaccination.

Primers: 60 V beta forward and 13 J beta reverse. The repertoire was sequenced with immunoSEQ multiplex PCR; TCRdb's copy has only in-frame clones and lacks some. This table holds around 100,000 clones, more than 80% found once. The CDR3 has 16 residues. The ends lost 1 base at V and 3 bases at J; junction bases unmatched: 5. Looked up from germline, CDR1 is LNHDA and CDR2 is SQIVND (reference sequence). Comments on this clone: Its antigen is still unknown.

The sequence was collected from a human donor with glioblastoma. Sample: blood, taken before dendritic cell vaccination. This chain joins TRBV19 and TRBJ2-2; TRBD1 matches 7 bases. The CDR3 DNA sequence: TGTGCCAGTAGTATAGGCAGGGGGTCGGACACCGGGGAGCTGTTTTTT. As protein: CASSIGRGSDTGELFF.